A selection of T cell receptor beta chains follows, all from one sample in a study of beta chain features in type 1 diabetes. Generated by immunoSEQ multiplex PCR, the TCRdb table keeps only in-frame clones and is missing some. The sample has hundreds of thousands of clones, over 12% seen once; the top ten hold just under 0.04%. Input material: naive CD4+ T cells from blood. Receptors were obtained from a man aged 18 to 35 with type 1 diabetes. Both conserved end residues are part of each CDR3. The D gene is left open where the match is weak. Expanded clones are given a class, and other clones once, few, many or no size at all.

V gene	clone size	J gene	D gene	CDR3 protein	CDR3 DNA
TRBV30	-	TRBJ1-3	-	CAWSSSSSGNTIYF	TGTGCCTGGAGTTCATCTAGCTCTGGAAACACCATATATTTT
TRBV5-4	-	TRBJ2-3	-	CASSLDTDTQYF	TGTGCCAGCAGCCTGGACACAGATACGCAGTATTTT
TRBV28	few	TRBJ2-1	TRBD1	CASTRQGTGNEQFF	TGTGCCAGCACTCGACAGGGAACGGGAAATGAGCAGTTCTTC
TRBV15	-	TRBJ1-5	-	CATSRGGGYQPQHF	TGTGCCACCAGCAGAGGTGGGGGGTATCAGCCCCAGCATTTT
TRBV6-5	-	TRBJ1-5	-	CAISAGNNQPQHF	TGTGCCATCAGTGCAGGGAACAATCAGCCCCAGCATTTT
TRBV4-1	-	TRBJ2-7	TRBD1	CASSQQTGFYEQYF	TGCGCCAGCAGCCAGCAGACAGGGTTCTACGAGCAGTACTTC
TRBV15	-	TRBJ1-5	-	CATLLGNSNQPQHF	TGTGCCACGCTGCTGGGGAATAGCAATCAGCCCCAGCATTTT
TRBV15	-	TRBJ2-1	TRBD2	CATSRRGLGNEQFF	TGTGCCACCAGCAGGAGGGGACTAGGGAATGAGCAGTTCTTC
TRBV2	-	TRBJ1-2	-	CASRLESRGRDNYGYTF	TGTGCCAGCAGATTGGAGAGCAGGGGACGGGATAACTATGGCTACACCTTC
TRBV4-3	-	TRBJ2-5	-	CASSQDKYGETQYF	TGCGCCAGCAGCCAAGATAAATATGGAGAGACCCAGTACTTC
TRBV29-1	-	TRBJ1-1	-	CSANRLLVNTEAFF	TGCAGCGCGAACAGGCTTCTTGTGAACACTGAAGCTTTCTTT
TRBV18	-	TRBJ1-1	-	CASSPEGRDTEAFF	TGTGCCAGCTCACCGGAGGGTAGGGACACTGAAGCTTTCTTT
TRBV4-3	few	TRBJ2-7	TRBD2	CASSHSGTSGEPSSYEQYF	TGCGCCAGCAGCCACTCCGGGACTAGCGGCGAACCAAGCTCCTACGAGCAGTACTTC
TRBV5-1	-	TRBJ2-7	TRBD1	CASSLRTGDSYEQYF	TGCGCCAGCAGCTTGAGGACAGGGGATTCGTACGAGCAGTACTTC
TRBV25-1	-	TRBJ1-2	-	CASSEDYGYTF	TGTGCCAGCAGTGAAGACTATGGCTACACCTTC
TRBV7-7	few	TRBJ2-7	TRBD1	CASSPTGSYEQYF	TGTGCTAGCAGCCCGACAGGGAGCTACGAGCAGTACTTC
TRBV14	-	TRBJ2-2	-	CASSQEKEGAGELFF	TGTGCCAGCAGCCAAGAAAAGGAAGGAGCCGGGGAGCTGTTTTTT
TRBV5-5	-	TRBJ2-4	-	CASRPRNTLAKNIQYF	TGTGCCAGCAGGCCGAGGAATACGCTAGCCAAAAACATTCAGTACTTC
TRBV11-2	-	TRBJ2-3	-	CASSLERFTDTQYF	TGTGCCAGCAGCTTAGAGAGGTTTACAGATACGCAGTATTTT
TRBV7-9	few	TRBJ1-5	-	CASSLALGRGNQPQHF	TGTGCCAGCAGCTTAGCCCTGGGACGGGGCAATCAGCCCCAGCATTTT
TRBV14	-	TRBJ1-1	-	CASSQPMRQAFF	TGTGCCAGCAGCCAGCCCATGCGTCAAGCTTTCTTT
TRBV7-2	-	TRBJ1-2	TRBD1	CASSLAVGTGTYGYTF	TGTGCCAGCAGCTTAGCCGTCGGGACAGGGACTTATGGCTACACCTTC
TRBV6-5	-	TRBJ1-1	-	CWSAAKDRPNTEAFF	TGCTGGTCAGCAGCCAAGGACAGACCGAACACTGAAGCTTTCTTT
TRBV9	-	TRBJ2-1	TRBD2	CASSVGTSGYNEQFF	TGTGCCAGCAGCGTAGGAACTAGCGGCTACAATGAGCAGTTCTTC
TRBV5-1	-	TRBJ2-1	-	CASSGDSSYNEQFF	TGCGCCAGCAGTGGGGATAGCTCCTACAATGAGCAGTTCTTC
TRBV7-6	few	TRBJ1-2	-	CASSLARGAAGERFGYTF	TGTGCCAGCAGCTTAGCCCGGGGGGCGGCGGGAGAGAGGTTCGGCTACACCTTC
TRBV30	few	TRBJ1-3	-	CAWVRGGNTIYF	TGTGCCTGGGTGCGGGGGGGAAACACCATATATTTT
TRBV11-1	-	TRBJ1-1	-	CASSLVAGLTEAFF	TGTGCCAGCAGCTTAGTGGCTGGGCTCACTGAAGCTTTCTTT
TRBV5-4	few	TRBJ2-1	-	CASSLAQLGYNEQFF	TGTGCCAGCAGCTTAGCCCAGCTAGGTTACAATGAGCAGTTCTTC
TRBV19	few	TRBJ2-1	-	CASSPQRGSYNEQFF	TGTGCCAGTAGTCCGCAGCGAGGGAGTTACAATGAGCAGTTCTTC
TRBV5-1	-	TRBJ2-1	-	CASSWSVTGLADEQFF	TGCGCCAGCAGCTGGTCGGTCACAGGGCTCGCGGATGAGCAGTTCTTC
TRBV29-1	few	TRBJ2-1	TRBD2	CSVGPSGRNNEQFF	TGCAGCGTTGGGCCTAGCGGGAGGAACAATGAGCAGTTCTTC
TRBV5-4	-	TRBJ2-7	-	CASSLVDEQYF	TGTGCCAGCAGCTTGGTTGACGAGCAGTACTTC
TRBV30	-	TRBJ1-5	TRBD1	CAWSNFGQGGQPQHF	TGTGCCTGGAGTAACTTCGGACAGGGAGGTCAGCCCCAGCATTTT
TRBV14	-	TRBJ2-7	-	CASSTGLSYEQYF	TGTGCCAGCAGTACAGGGCTCTCCTACGAGCAGTACTTC
TRBV2	-	TRBJ2-2	-	CASSRHTGELFF	TGTGCCAGCAGCAGACACACCGGGGAGCTGTTTTTT
TRBV11-2	few	TRBJ2-5	-	CASSSLRGDEETQYF	TGTGCCAGCAGCTCCCTCAGGGGGGATGAGGAGACCCAGTACTTC
TRBV25-1	-	TRBJ2-1	-	CASSEYRGSSYNEQFF	TGTGCCAGCAGTGAATATCGGGGAAGCTCCTACAATGAGCAGTTCTTC
TRBV30	-	TRBJ2-3	-	CAWSRGDTQYF	TGTGCCTGGAGTCGAGGAGATACGCAGTATTTT
TRBV7-9	-	TRBJ2-7	-	CASSLGGDPYEQYF	TGTGCCAGCAGCTTAGGTGGGGATCCCTACGAGCAGTACTTC